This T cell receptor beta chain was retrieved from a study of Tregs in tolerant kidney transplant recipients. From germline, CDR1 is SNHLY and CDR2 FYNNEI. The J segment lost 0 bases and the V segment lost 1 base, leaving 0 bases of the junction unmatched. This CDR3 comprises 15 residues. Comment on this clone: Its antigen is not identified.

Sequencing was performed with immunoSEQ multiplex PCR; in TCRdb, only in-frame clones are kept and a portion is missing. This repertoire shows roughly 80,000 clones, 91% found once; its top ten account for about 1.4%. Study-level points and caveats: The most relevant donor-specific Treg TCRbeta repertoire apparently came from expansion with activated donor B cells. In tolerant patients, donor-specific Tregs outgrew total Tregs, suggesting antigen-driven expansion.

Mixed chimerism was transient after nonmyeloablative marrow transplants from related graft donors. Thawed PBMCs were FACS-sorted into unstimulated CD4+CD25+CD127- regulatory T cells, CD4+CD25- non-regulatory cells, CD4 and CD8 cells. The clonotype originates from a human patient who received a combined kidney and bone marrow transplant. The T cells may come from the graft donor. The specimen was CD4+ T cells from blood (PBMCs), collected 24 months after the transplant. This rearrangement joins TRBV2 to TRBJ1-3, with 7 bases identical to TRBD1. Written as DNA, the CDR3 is TGTGCCAGCAGTGAAGACAGGGGCTCTGGAAACACCATATATTTT. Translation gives CASSEDRGSGNTIYF.